These 14 T cell receptor beta chains were all obtained from the same sample, sequenced in a study of T-cell reconstitution after alpha-beta-depleted transplantation in children. Preparation of the TCRbeta library was carried out with unique molecular identifiers. TCRdb re-called the PCR reads with MiXCR, one entry per CDR3 protein. The sample holds about 400,000 distinct CDR3 sequences, about an eighth seen once. Specimen: PBMCs, collected from the stem cell graft. Receptors were obtained from a human donor who donated a stem cell graft to a child with Fanconi anemia.

This clonotype was seen at least ten times. The rearrangement joins TRBV25-1 to TRBJ2-3; 8 bases are a match to TRBD1. Germline V lookup: CDR1 MGHDK, CDR2 SYGVNS. The ends lost 3 bases at V and 6 bases at J; junction bases unmatched: 8. The CDR3 sequence is 15 residues long. The CDR3 here is CASSEGRGRWDTQYF. The CDR3 nucleotides read TGTGCCAGCAGTGAGGGCAGGGGGCGCTGGGATACGCAGTATTTT.

This clonotype turned up a few times. The V and J genes are TRBV18 and TRBJ2-3; D is uncertain. The CDR3 is made up of 13 amino acids. V was pared by 3 bases and J by 5 bases, with 9 bases between. CDR1 and CDR2 (germline): KGHSH, LQKENI. CDR3 nucleotides: TGTGCCAGCTCACCCCCCTCCTTAGATACGCAGTATTTT. Translation gives CASSPPSLDTQYF.

This clonotype was detected only a few times. This rearrangement joins TRBV4-3 to TRBJ2-7; tentative D call: TRBD2 (5 bases). Germline CDR1 is LGHNA and CDR2 is YSLEER. V lost 1 base to trimming and J lost 1 base, with 14 bases between them. CDR3 length: 16 amino acids. In nucleotides, the CDR3 is TGCGCCAGCAGCCAAGGGGCGACGGACTCGTCCTACGAGCAGTACTTC. This sequence encodes CASSQGATDSSYEQYF.

The CDR3 DNA reads TGCAGCGTTGGGGGGACACCTGATAGCAATCAGCCCCAGCATTTT. It translates to CSVGGTPDSNQPQHF. The chain employs TRBV29-1 and TRBJ1-5; D is possibly TRBD1 (6 bases). Looked up from germline, CDR1 is SQVTM and CDR2 is ANQGSEA. This CDR3 spans 15 amino acids. The V end was cut by 4 bases, the J end by 0 bases, with 13 bases between.

This clonotype was observed a handful of times. V gene TRBV7-2 combines with J gene TRBJ2-5, with 8 bases matching TRBD2. The CDR3 sequence is 12 residues long. Losses at the gene ends were 6 bases for V and 5 bases for J; bases not matched to a gene: 2. Looked up from germline, CDR1 is SGHTA and CDR2 is FQGNSA. This CDR3 reads CASSREGETQYF. For the CDR3, the DNA is TGTGCCAGCAGTCGGGAGGGGGAGACCCAGTACTTC.

This clonotype has a handful of counts. The chain is built from TRBV4-3 and TRBJ1-1, with TRBD1 as a possible D gene (5 bases). Germline lookup yields CDR1 LGHNA and CDR2 YSLEER. V dropped 1 base and J dropped 11 bases, with 17 bases sitting between them. The CDR3 consists of 14 residues. For the CDR3, the DNA is TGCGCCAGCAGCCAAGTTAGAGCGGGGCGGGAGGCTTTCTTT. Protein product: CASSQVRAGREAFF.

At least ten counts were recorded for this clonotype. V and J are TRBV2 and TRBJ1-1; D unclear. Germline-derived CDR1 and CDR2 are SNHLY and FYNNEI. The CDR3 spans 13 residues. Deletions cut 2 bases from V and 1 base from J, with 5 bases between. For the CDR3, the DNA is TGTGCCAGCAGTGAAATAGGGAACACTGAAGCTTTCTTT. It yields the protein CASSEIGNTEAFF. Together with reference TRBV2 and TRBJ1-1, the CDR3 gives the full variable domain: EPEVTQTPSHQVTQMGQEVILRCVPISNHLYFYWYRQILGQKVEFLVSFYNNEISEKSEIFDDQFSVERPDGSNFTLKIRSTKLEDSAMYFCASSEIGNTEAFFGQGTRLTVV.

The chain combines TRBV3-1 with TRBJ2-5, with D perhaps matching TRBD2 (6 bases). V was pared by 1 base and J by 5 bases, with 23 bases between. The CDR3 is 18 residues long. From germline, CDR1 is LGHDT and CDR2 YNNKEL (reference sequence). The CDR3 sequence: CASSQAPVGVSAGETQYF. The CDR3 bases are TGTGCCAGCAGCCAAGCCCCGGTTGGAGTTTCGGCGGGGGAGACCCAGTACTTC.

This clonotype was detected only a few times. V is TRBV19 and J is TRBJ1-5, with 7 bases lining up with TRBD1. Germline V lookup: CDR1 LNHDA, CDR2 SQIVND (reference sequence). The V gene end was trimmed by 6 bases and the J gene end by 4 bases; junction bases not matched to a gene: 0. This CDR3 contains 12 residues. The DNA for the CDR3 is TGTGCCAGTAGACAGGGGAATCAGCCCCAGCATTTT. Amino acid sequence: CASRQGNQPQHF.

V gene TRBV2 combines with J gene TRBJ2-3, with D tentatively TRBD1 (6 bases). Trimming removed 4 bases at V and 2 bases at J, with 13 bases between. Germline assignment: CDR1 SNHLY and CDR2 FYNNEI. The CDR3 runs 15 residues. The CDR3 region is CASSAEQGATDTQYF. CDR3 nucleotides: TGTGCCAGCAGTGCCGAACAGGGCGCCACAGATACGCAGTATTTT.

This clonotype was counted at least ten times. The chain uses TRBV29-1 and TRBJ1-1; 7 bases fit TRBD1. The CDR3 totals 15 residues. CDR1 and CDR2 from the germline V gene are SQVTM and ANQGSEA. V gave up 6 bases and J gave up 4 bases; unmatched junction bases: 14. CDR3 in amino acids: CSVKGASGEGTEAFF. Written as DNA, the CDR3 is TGCAGCGTCAAGGGGGCTTCGGGGGAGGGCACTGAAGCTTTCTTT.

V usage is TRBV4-2 and J usage is TRBJ2-2; TRBD1 is a possible D gene (6 bases). Germline CDR1 is LGHNA and CDR2 is YNFKEQ. CDR3 size: 15 residues. V was trimmed by 8 bases and J by 4 bases, leaving 17 bases between them. CDR3 bases: TGTGCCAGCTCACAGGGTAGGAGAGTCACCGGGGAGCTGTTTTTT. Translation gives CASSQGRRVTGELFF.

This clonotype was detected only a few times. V usage is TRBV12-3 or TRBV12-4 and J usage is TRBJ1-2; D is unclear. Trimming stripped 4 bases from V and 9 bases from J, with 18 bases between. This CDR3 is 14 amino acids long. CDR3 residues: CASSSQLGRVSYTF. The CDR3 DNA reads as TGTGCCAGCAGTTCCCAACTGGGTAGGGTGAGCTACACCTTC.

V and J are TRBV6-5 and TRBJ2-5; 7 bases agree with TRBD1. V lost 7 bases, J lost 3 bases, and 11 bases stayed unmatched. The CDR3 runs 15 residues. CDR1 is MNHEY, CDR2 SVGAGI, per germline. CDR3 bases: TGTGCCAGCAAAGAGGCAGGGGGTGTAGAAGAGACCCAGTACTTC. As protein: CASKEAGGVEETQYF.